The rows below give T cell receptor beta chains drawn from one sample of a study of T cell responses to AZD1222 COVID-19 vaccine. Clones were read by immunoSEQ multiplex PCR, and TCRdb kept only the in-frame ones, dropping some. The sample has about 160,000 clones, approximately 90% seen once. The input for sequencing was peripheral blood, taken on day 0 of AZD1222 vaccination. Every receptor here comes from an adult in good health. Each CDR3 is given with its conserved first and last residue. The D gene is left open where the match is weak. For some rows the clone size is stated as once, few or many, or as a class when expanded; others skip it.

clone_size j_call v_call d_call cdr3_aa cdr3_nt
- TRBJ1-6 TRBV13 TRBD1 CASSSYRTGGESPLHF TGTGCCAGCAGCTCATATCGGACAGGGGGCGAATCACCCCTCCACTTT
- TRBJ2-5 TRBV5-1 - CASSLALGDRETQYF TGCGCCAGCAGCTTGGCCTTGGGGGACCGAGAGACCCAGTACTTC
- TRBJ1-6 TRBV3-1/TRBV3-2 - CASSQVEGQNSPLHF TGTGCCAGCAGCCAAGTTGAGGGGCAGAATTCACCCCTCCACTTT
- TRBJ1-5 TRBV19 - CASSIAHLGDGNQPQHF TGTGCCAGTAGTATCGCCCATCTCGGGGATGGCAATCAGCCCCAGCATTTT
- TRBJ2-6 TRBV7-2 - CASSLARFMGEGGDSGANVLTF TGTGCCAGCAGCTTAGCGCGTTTCATGGGCGAGGGTGGGGACTCTGGGGCCAACGTCCTGACTTTC
- TRBJ1-2 TRBV29-1 TRBD1 CSVPGQRYGYTF TGCAGCGTGCCGGGACAGCGCTATGGCTACACCTTC
- TRBJ1-1 TRBV3-1/TRBV3-2 - CASSQDRQTSRTEAFF TGTGCCAGCAGCCAAGACCGACAGACTTCGAGGACTGAAGCTTTCTTT
- TRBJ1-4 TRBV5-8 - CASSPGQQPRNEKLFF TGTGCCAGCAGCCCAGGACAGCAACCCCGTAATGAAAAACTGTTTTTT
- TRBJ1-5 TRBV4-3 - CASSQAVEYNQPQHF TGCGCCAGCAGCCAAGCAGTGGAGTACAATCAGCCCCAGCATTTT
once TRBJ2-1 TRBV11-2 TRBD1 CASSTPGQGRHEQFF TGTGCCAGCAGCACTCCGGGACAGGGGCGTCATGAGCAGTTCTTC
- TRBJ2-1 TRBV19 TRBD1 CASIRRGQGYNEQFF TGTGCCAGTATTCGCCGCGGACAGGGTTACAATGAGCAGTTCTTC
- TRBJ2-3 TRBV19 - CASSMIVMDTQYF TGTGCCAGTAGTATGATCGTCATGGATACGCAGTATTTT
- TRBJ2-5 TRBV5-1 TRBD2 CASSSGLAGLETQYF TGCGCCAGCAGCTCTGGACTAGCGGGGCTAGAGACCCAGTACTTC
- TRBJ1-2 TRBV5-4 - CASSSRTGSNYGYTF TGTGCCAGCAGCTCCCGGACGGGGAGTAACTATGGCTACACCTTC
- TRBJ1-2 TRBV25-1 - CARAGGRGYTF TGTGCCAGGGCCGGAGGACGGGGCTACACCTTC
- TRBJ1-2 TRBV11-2 - CASSLEFTSTYGYTF TGTGCCAGCAGCTTAGAGTTCACAAGCACCTATGGCTACACCTTC
- TRBJ1-4 TRBV19 - CASSTLTDATNEKLFF TGTGCCAGTAGTACCTTGACAGACGCAACTAATGAAAAACTGTTTTTT
- TRBJ1-2 TRBV5-1 TRBD1 CASSSTGGAGDYGYTF TGCGCCAGCAGCTCGACAGGGGGCGCCGGGGACTATGGCTACACCTTC
- TRBJ2-5 TRBV7-9 TRBD2 CASSTGTSPNRETQYF TGTGCCAGCAGTACCGGGACTAGCCCCAACAGAGAGACCCAGTACTTC
- TRBJ2-2 TRBV4-2 - CASSQRSTSNTGELFF TGTGCCAGCAGCCAACGATCTACATCGAACACCGGGGAGCTGTTTTTT
- TRBJ2-1 TRBV4-3 TRBD1 CASSQEGGQPYNEQFF TGCGCCAGCAGCCAAGAAGGGGGACAGCCCTACAATGAGCAGTTCTTC
- TRBJ1-2 TRBV5-1 - CASSLVGEGYTF TGCGCCAGCAGCTTGGTGGGGGAGGGCTACACCTTC
- TRBJ2-2 TRBV5-6 TRBD2 CASSLGQAGGRFTGELFF TGTGCCAGCAGCTTGGGGCAAGCGGGGGGGCGCTTCACCGGGGAGCTGTTTTTT
- TRBJ2-5 TRBV30 - CAWNQGVTGRGETQYF TGTGCCTGGAACCAAGGCGTGACAGGGCGGGGAGAGACCCAGTACTTC
- TRBJ1-5 TRBV5-1 - CASSFYPGGGDRNQPQHF TGCGCCAGCAGCTTCTACCCGGGAGGCGGGGATCGCAATCAGCCCCAGCATTTT
- TRBJ2-6 TRBV6-2/TRBV6-3 TRBD2 CASSYSGRGGAYGANVLTF TGTGCCAGCAGTTACTCTGGCCGCGGGGGGGCTTATGGGGCCAACGTCCTGACTTTC
- TRBJ2-1 TRBV7-2 TRBD1 CASSLDRGSYNEQFF TGTGCCAGCAGCTTAGACAGGGGGTCCTACAATGAGCAGTTCTTC
- TRBJ2-1 TRBV6-2/TRBV6-3 TRBD2 CASSAQLALYNEQFF TGTGCCAGCAGTGCACAACTAGCGTTATACAATGAGCAGTTCTTC
- TRBJ2-3 TRBV11-3 - CASSVDSTDTQYF TGTGCCAGCAGCGTAGACAGCACAGATACGCAGTATTTT
- TRBJ1-2 TRBV29-1 TRBD1 CSVKGTGVAEGYTF TGCAGCGTTAAAGGGACAGGGGTGGCGGAAGGCTACACCTTC
- TRBJ1-1 TRBV2 TRBD1 CASSPGQGHSTEAFF TGTGCCAGCAGTCCGGGACAGGGGCACTCCACTGAAGCTTTCTTT
- TRBJ2-1 TRBV2 - CASAGTGYNEQFF TGTGCCAGCGCCGGGACCGGGTACAATGAGCAGTTCTTC
- TRBJ1-5 TRBV16 - CASSQIGRGRVRSNQPQHF TGTGCCAGCAGCCAAATCGGGAGAGGTAGGGTTAGGAGCAATCAGCCCCAGCATTTT
- TRBJ2-7 TRBV10-3 TRBD1 CAISERQGYEQYF TGTGCCATCAGTGAGAGACAGGGTTACGAGCAGTACTTC
once TRBJ1-6 TRBV4-3 - CASSQDWQASNSPLHF TGCGCCAGCAGCCAAGATTGGCAGGCTAGTAATTCACCCCTCCACTTT
once TRBJ1-2 TRBV7-3 TRBD1 CASSFGQGVTNYGYTF TGTGCCAGCAGTTTCGGACAGGGGGTGACTAACTATGGCTACACCTTC
- TRBJ1-5 TRBV6-2/TRBV6-3 TRBD1 CASSNGGQGRTNQPQHF TGTGCCAGCAGCAACGGTGGACAGGGGCGAACCAATCAGCCCCAGCATTTT
- TRBJ2-5 TRBV7-2 TRBD1 CASSLEGGTGGAETQYF TGTGCCAGCAGCTTAGAGGGCGGGACAGGGGGCGCAGAGACCCAGTACTTC